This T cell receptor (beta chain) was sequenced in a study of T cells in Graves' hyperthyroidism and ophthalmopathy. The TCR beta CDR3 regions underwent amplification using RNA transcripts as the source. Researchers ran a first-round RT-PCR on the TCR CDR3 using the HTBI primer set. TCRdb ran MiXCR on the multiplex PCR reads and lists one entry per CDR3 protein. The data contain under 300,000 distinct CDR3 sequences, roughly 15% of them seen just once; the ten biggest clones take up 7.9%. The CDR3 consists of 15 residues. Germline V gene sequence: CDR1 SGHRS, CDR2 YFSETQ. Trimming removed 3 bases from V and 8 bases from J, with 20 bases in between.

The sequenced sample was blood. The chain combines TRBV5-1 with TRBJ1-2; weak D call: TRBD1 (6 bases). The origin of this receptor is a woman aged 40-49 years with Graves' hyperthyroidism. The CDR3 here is CASSSPYRDGGGYTF. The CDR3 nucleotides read TGCGCCAGCAGCTCCCCCTACAGGGACGGCGGGGGCTACACCTTC. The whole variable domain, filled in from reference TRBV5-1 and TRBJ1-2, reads KAGVTQTPRYLIKTRGQQVTLSCSPISGHRSVSWYQQTPGQGLQFLFEYFSETQRNKGNFPGRFSGRQFSNSRSEMNVSTLELGDSALYLCASSSPYRDGGGYTFGSGTRLTVV.